These 31 T cell receptor beta chains originate from one sample sequenced in a study of PD-1 blockade in mismatch repair-deficient tumors. TCRdb's copy holds only in-frame clones and misses some; the assay was immunoSEQ multiplex PCR. This sample has under 50,000 clones, with more than 75% found just once. The sequencing used peripheral blood, collected 4 weeks after starting pembrolizumab. These receptors were taken from an adult with mismatch repair-deficient cancer.

This clone was seen a handful of times. The chain links TRBV10-3 to TRBJ1-1; D not certain. This CDR3 is built from 15 residues. V gave up 10 bases and J gave up 2 bases, with 20 bases separating them. Germline V lookup: CDR1 ENHRY, CDR2 SYGVKD. CDR3 DNA sequence: TGTGCCACCCAGCCCCGGGAATCGAGTAACACTGAAGCTTTCTTT. Its translation: CATQPRESSNTEAFF.

The chain is built from TRBV5-4 and TRBJ2-5, with 10 bases lining up with TRBD1. The germline V gene has CDR1 SGHNT and CDR2 YYREEE (reference sequence). J was trimmed by 4 bases and V by 3 bases; bases with no gene match: 15. This CDR3 has 18 amino acids. The CDR3 nucleotides are TGTGCCAGCAGCTGGGGGGGATGGGACAGGGGTAAAAGAGAGACCCAGTACTTC. Protein sequence: CASSWGGWDRGKRETQYF.

The V and J genes are TRBV4-3 and TRBJ2-7, with D perhaps TRBD2 (5 bases). Trimming shortened V by 4 bases and J by 0 bases, and 10 bases separated the two germline ends. Per the germline V gene, CDR1 is LGHNA and CDR2 is YSLEER. The CDR3 extends over 14 amino acids. DNA for the CDR3: TGCGCCAGCAGCCCCGAGACTATCTCCTACGAGCAGTACTTC. Amino acids: CASSPETISYEQYF.

The chain couples TRBV7-2 to TRBJ2-7, with D tentatively TRBD1 (5 bases). CDR1 is SGHTA and CDR2 is FQGNSA in the germline V gene. Trimming stripped 5 bases from V and 3 bases from J, with 17 bases between. The CDR3 totals 15 residues. CDR3 loop: CASSLTTRQGYEQYF. Here the CDR3 DNA reads TGTGCCAGCAGCCTCACGACAAGGCAGGGCTACGAGCAGTACTTC.

The chain is built from TRBV7-2 and TRBJ2-3; unclear D gene. The V gene lost 0 bases and the J gene lost 4 bases, with 14 bases spanning the gap. CDR3 size: 16 residues. Germline V gene lookup returns CDR1 SGHTA and CDR2 FQGNSA. This CDR3 reads CASSLADLPPADTQYF. CDR3 nucleotide sequence: TGTGCCAGCAGCTTAGCCGACTTGCCCCCCGCAGATACGCAGTATTTT.

This clone was seen a handful of times. The chain is built from TRBV2 and TRBJ2-1; 7 bases align to TRBD2. The germline CDR1 and CDR2 sequences are SNHLY and FYNNEI. The CDR3 has 16 residues. V shed 7 bases and J 6 bases; nucleotides not matched to a gene: 15. The CDR3 protein is CASISQAGVLGNEQFF. In DNA, the CDR3 is TGTGCCAGCATCAGTCAGGCGGGAGTCCTAGGCAATGAGCAGTTCTTC.

V usage is TRBV4-3 and J usage is TRBJ2-1; TRBD2 matches at 9 bases. This CDR3 spans 15 amino acids. Germline V CDR1 and CDR2: LGHNA, YSLEER. Unmatched junction bases numbered 5, after V lost 5 bases and J lost 3 bases. The CDR3 is CASSERLADYNEQFF. CDR3 DNA sequence: TGCGCCAGCAGCGAAAGACTAGCGGACTACAATGAGCAGTTCTTC.

J is TRBJ2-3 and V is TRBV5-1, with D possibly TRBD1 on 5 matching bases. Trimming stripped 0 bases from V and 3 bases from J, with 8 bases between. Germline V lookup: CDR1 SGHRS, CDR2 YFSETQ. CDR3 length equals 14 residues. The CDR3 sequence is CASSLGQWTDTQYF. As DNA, the CDR3 is TGCGCCAGCAGCTTGGGACAGTGGACAGATACGCAGTATTTT.

This clone is medium-sized in the sample. The chain carries TRBV6-1 and TRBJ2-4, with D uncertain. From germline, CDR1 is MNHNS and CDR2 SASEGT. The CDR3 runs 12 residues. V lost 1 base and J 6 bases, leaving 4 bases between the germline ends. CDR3 residues: CASSEGLNIQYF. As DNA, the CDR3 is TGTGCCAGCAGTGAAGGGCTAAACATTCAGTACTTC.

The gene calls are TRBV28 and TRBJ2-2; TRBD1 matches at 10 bases. The V segment lost 6 bases and the J segment 5 bases; nucleotides outside the gene matches: 9. CDR3 length equals 16 residues. CDR1 and CDR2 from the germline V gene are MDHEN and SYDVKM. As DNA, the CDR3 is TGTGCCAGCAGGGACCGGGACAGGGGCAAAACCGGGGAGCTGTTTTTT. This gives the protein CASRDRDRGKTGELFF.

The V call is TRBV7-9, the J call TRBJ2-1; 7 nucleotides align to TRBD1. The CDR3 totals 15 residues. V was pared by 1 base and J by 5 bases, with 5 bases of the junction left unmatched. The germline CDR1 and CDR2 sequences are SEHNR and FQNEAQ (reference sequence). CDR3 nucleotide sequence: TGTGCCAGCAGCTTAGGGGGACAGCGACACAATGAGCAGTTCTTC. It codes for CASSLGGQRHNEQFF.

This rearrangement joins TRBV7-2 to TRBJ2-3; 7 bases fit TRBD2. The CDR3 has 19 amino acids. The germline V gene encodes CDR1 SGHTA and CDR2 FQGNSA. Trimming removed 1 base from V and 0 bases from J; junction bases left unmatched: 13. CDR3 amino acids: CASSLDTSAPGSSTDTQYF. The CDR3, as DNA: TGTGCCAGCAGCTTAGATACTAGCGCCCCGGGGTCTAGCACAGATACGCAGTATTTT.

V and J are TRBV28 and TRBJ2-7; the D gene is possibly TRBD1 (5 bases). The germline V gene encodes CDR1 MDHEN and CDR2 SYDVKM. With 6 bases removed from V and 6 bases from J, the gap between germline ends came to 15 bases. The CDR3 contains 13 residues. Here the CDR3 reads CASSQEQGPEQYF. CDR3 DNA sequence: TGTGCCAGCAGCCAAGAGCAGGGTCCCGAGCAGTACTTC.

This rearrangement joins TRBV27 to TRBJ2-7; 7 positions agree with TRBD2. The V gene's germline CDR1 is MNHEY and CDR2 SMNVEV (reference sequence). The CDR3 is 14 residues long. V dropped 2 bases and J dropped 6; count of bases not matched to a gene: 7. The CDR3 coding sequence is TGTGCCAGCAGTTTAGGCGGGAGATTAGCCGAGCAGTACTTC. As protein: CASSLGGRLAEQYF.

This clone was observed a handful of times. The chain combines TRBV5-5 with TRBJ2-1; 11 bases agree with TRBD1. Germline V gene data show CDR1 as SGHKS and CDR2 as YYEKEE (reference sequence). This CDR3 is 15 amino acids long. V lost 2 bases, J lost 6 bases, and 4 bases stayed unmatched. The CDR3 region is CASSFFGQGANEQFF. Here the CDR3 DNA reads TGTGCCAGCAGCTTTTTCGGACAGGGGGCCAATGAGCAGTTCTTC.

This sequence joins TRBV4-2 and TRBJ2-1, with TRBD2 matching 7 bases. Germline CDR1 is LGHNA and CDR2 is YNFKEQ. This CDR3 contains 19 residues. Losses at the gene ends were 0 bases for V and 2 bases for J; bases not matched to a gene: 13. In DNA form, the CDR3 reads TGTGCCAGCAGCCAAGATGGGGTGGCGGGAGCGTCGGCCTACAATGAGCAGTTCTTC. This codes for CASSQDGVAGASAYNEQFF.

The chain employs TRBV5-1 and TRBJ2-2; D unclear. The CDR3 is 14 amino acids. Trimming pared 2 bases from V and 2 bases from J, leaving 7 bases between. The V gene's germline CDR1 is SGHRS and CDR2 YFSETQ. The CDR3 sequence is CASSFAGNTGELFF. The CDR3 nucleotides read TGCGCCAGCAGCTTCGCCGGAAACACCGGGGAGCTGTTTTTT. The variable domain in full, completed from reference TRBV5-1 and TRBJ2-2, reads KAGVTQTPRYLIKTRGQQVTLSCSPISGHRSVSWYQQTPGQGLQFLFEYFSETQRNKGNFPGRFSGRQFSNSRSEMNVSTLELGDSALYLCASSFAGNTGELFFGEGSRLTVL.

The chain combines TRBV2 with TRBJ1-3; weak D call: TRBD1 (6 bases). CDR3 length: 15 amino acids. Germline V gene lookup returns CDR1 SNHLY and CDR2 FYNNEI. V lost 5 bases and J lost 0, with 11 bases in between. The CDR3 DNA sequence: TGTGCCAGCAGTACTGAGGACAGCTCTGGAAACACCATATATTTT. Translating it yields CASSTEDSSGNTIYF.

This clone appeared a few times. V is TRBV11-2 and J is TRBJ1-3, with no clear D. The CDR3 extends over 18 amino acids. Germline assignment: CDR1 SGHAT and CDR2 FQNNGV. V lost 1 base and J 0 bases, leaving 16 bases between the germline ends. The CDR3 region is CASSLGFSAGASGNTIYF. The CDR3, as DNA: TGTGCCAGCAGCTTAGGATTTTCGGCGGGAGCCTCTGGAAACACCATATATTTT.

This chain connects TRBV5-1 to TRBJ2-7; weak D call: TRBD2 (6 bases). This CDR3 contains 13 residues. The germline CDR1 and CDR2 sequences are SGHRS and YFSETQ. Trimming took 4 bases from V and 7 from J, leaving 15 bases between them. The CDR3 coding sequence is TGCGCCAGCAGCCCCCCGGGAGCGGAAGAGCAGTACTTC. Encoded protein: CASSPPGAEEQYF.

V gene TRBV2 combines with J gene TRBJ2-1; D ambiguous. Germline V gene lookup returns CDR1 SNHLY and CDR2 FYNNEI. This CDR3 is 15 amino acids long. V was clipped by 8 bases and J by 4 bases, with 18 bases between them. This CDR3 is CASHMTDERYNEQFF. The CDR3 coding sequence is TGTGCCAGCCACATGACTGATGAACGTTACAATGAGCAGTTCTTC.

The table lists this clone with a few counts. The genes are TRBV7-2 and TRBJ1-1; TRBD1 is a possible D gene (6 bases). Between the trimmed V and J ends, which lost 3 bases and 9 bases, there was a span of 11 bases. Germline CDR1 and CDR2: SGHTA and FQGNSA. This CDR3 has 12 residues. The CDR3 coding sequence is TGTGCCAGCAGCTTTACCAGGGGACAAGCTTTCTTT. As protein: CASSFTRGQAFF.

In its sample, this clone was seen once. The chain joins TRBV18 to TRBJ1-1; 11 nucleotides agree with TRBD1. Trimming cost V 3 bases and J 1 base; bases outside gene matches: 7. CDR3 length: 17 amino acids. CDR1 is KGHSH and CDR2 is LQKENI in the germline V gene. CDR3 bases: TGTGCCAGCTCACCCCAGGGGACAGGGGGTAGGAACACTGAAGCTTTCTTT. Amino acids: CASSPQGTGGRNTEAFF.

The chain employs TRBV5-6 and TRBJ2-7; 12 bases fit TRBD2. The V and J ends lost 4 bases and 7 bases, in that order; junction bases with no gene match: 15. Germline V gives CDR1 SGHDT, CDR2 YYEEEE. This CDR3 spans 17 amino acids. The CDR3 protein is CASSAFSSGRAHREQYF. The CDR3 nucleotides read TGTGCCAGCAGCGCCTTTTCTAGCGGGAGGGCCCATCGGGAGCAGTACTTC.

The V and J genes are TRBV6-1 and TRBJ1-3; 8 bases match TRBD1. J was trimmed by 4 bases and V by 3 bases; bases with no gene match: 5. The CDR3 is 15 amino acids. Germline values: CDR1 MNHNS, CDR2 SASEGT. The CDR3 nucleotides read TGTGCCAGCAGTGAGAAAGGACAGGGAGGAAACACCATATATTTT. Its protein product is CASSEKGQGGNTIYF.

In this sample, this clone turned up a few times. The chain carries TRBV25-1 and TRBJ2-7; no reliable D call. CDR1 is MGHDK, CDR2 SYGVNS, per germline. Trimming removed 4 bases at V and 3 bases at J, with 10 bases between. This CDR3 is 13 amino acids long. The CDR3 here is CASSALGHYEQYF. DNA of the CDR3: TGTGCCAGCAGTGCCCTGGGCCACTACGAGCAGTACTTC.

This clone appeared a single time. The chain uses TRBV4-2 and TRBJ2-5; D gene uncertain. Trimming pared 1 base from V and 5 bases from J, leaving 17 bases between. In germline, CDR1 is LGHNA, CDR2 YNFKEQ. CDR3 length equals 16 residues. The CDR3 reads CASSQVSGLIEETQYF. DNA for the CDR3: TGTGCCAGCAGCCAAGTTTCCGGGTTAATCGAGGAGACCCAGTACTTC.

This clone was counted once. The CDR3 DNA sequence: TGTGCCAGCAGCCAGGGAGGGAGGGGGTCTAATGAAAAACTGTTTTTT. As protein: CASSQGGRGSNEKLFF. J is TRBJ1-4 and V is TRBV5-4; possible D gene TRBD1, 6 bases. V dropped 4 bases and J dropped 3 bases, with 16 bases sitting between them. Germline V lookup: CDR1 SGHNT, CDR2 YYREEE (reference sequence). The CDR3 covers 16 residues.

The CDR3 DNA follows: TGCGCCAGCAGCTTTTCGGGAGAGGGCTACGAGCAGTACTTC. This encodes CASSFSGEGYEQYF. The V call is TRBV5-1, the J call TRBJ2-7, with D maybe TRBD2 (6 bases). Trimming pared 2 bases from V and 3 bases from J, leaving 12 bases between. Germline CDR1 SGHRS, CDR2 YFSETQ. CDR3 size: 14 residues.

CDR3 protein: CASSLLLSGGEETQYF. CDR3 bases: TGTGCCAGCAGTTTATTGCTTAGCGGAGGGGAAGAGACCCAGTACTTC. The chain combines TRBV28 with TRBJ2-5, with D perhaps matching TRBD2 (6 bases). CDR3 length: 16 residues. CDR1 and CDR2 (germline): MDHEN, SYDVKM. V was trimmed by 1 base and J by 3 bases, leaving 15 bases between them.

This rearrangement joins TRBV25-1 to TRBJ1-1, with D perhaps matching TRBD1 (6 bases). CDR3 length equals 13 residues. Germline V lookup: CDR1 MGHDK, CDR2 SYGVNS. Deletions cut 5 bases from V and 4 bases from J, with 11 bases between. In DNA form, the CDR3 reads TGTGCCAGCAGTAAGGGGGGGATCACTGAAGCTTTCTTT. Residues: CASSKGGITEAFF.